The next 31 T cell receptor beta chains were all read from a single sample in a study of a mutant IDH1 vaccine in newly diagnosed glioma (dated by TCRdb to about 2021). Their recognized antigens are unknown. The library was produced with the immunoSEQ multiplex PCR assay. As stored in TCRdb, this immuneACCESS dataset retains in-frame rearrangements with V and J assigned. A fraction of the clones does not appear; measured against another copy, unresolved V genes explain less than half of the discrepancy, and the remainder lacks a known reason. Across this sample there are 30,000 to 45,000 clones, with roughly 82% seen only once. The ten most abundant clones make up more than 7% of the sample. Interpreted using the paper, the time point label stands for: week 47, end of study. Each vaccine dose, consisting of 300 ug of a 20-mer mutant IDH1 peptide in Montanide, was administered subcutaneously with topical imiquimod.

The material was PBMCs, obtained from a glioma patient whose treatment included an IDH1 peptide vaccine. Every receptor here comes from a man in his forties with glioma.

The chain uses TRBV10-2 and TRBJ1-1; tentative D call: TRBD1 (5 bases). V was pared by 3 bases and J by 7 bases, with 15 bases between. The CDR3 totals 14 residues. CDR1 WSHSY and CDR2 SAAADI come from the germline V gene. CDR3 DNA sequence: TGCGCCAGCAGTGACTTCTCAGGGTGGGATGAAGCTTTCTTT. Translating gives CASSDFSGWDEAFF.

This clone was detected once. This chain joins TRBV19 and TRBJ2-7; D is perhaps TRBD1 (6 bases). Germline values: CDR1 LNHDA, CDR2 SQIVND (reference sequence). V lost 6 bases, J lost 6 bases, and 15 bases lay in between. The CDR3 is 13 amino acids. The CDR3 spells CASRGQGPAEQYF. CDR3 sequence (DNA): TGTGCCAGTAGGGGGCAGGGGCCTGCCGAGCAGTACTTC.

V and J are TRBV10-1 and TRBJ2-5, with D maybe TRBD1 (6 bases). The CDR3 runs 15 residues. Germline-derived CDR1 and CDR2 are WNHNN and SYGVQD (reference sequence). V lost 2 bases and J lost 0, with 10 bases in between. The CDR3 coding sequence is TGCGCCAGCAGTGAGGGACAGAGTTACCAAGAGACCCAGTACTTC. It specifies CASSEGQSYQETQYF.

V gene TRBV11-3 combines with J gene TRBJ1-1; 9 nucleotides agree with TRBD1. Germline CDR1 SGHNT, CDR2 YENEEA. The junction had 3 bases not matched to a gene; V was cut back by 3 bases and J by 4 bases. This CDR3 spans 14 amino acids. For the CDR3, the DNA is TGTGCCAGCAGCTTTACAGGGGGCGGCACTGAAGCTTTCTTT. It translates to CASSFTGGGTEAFF.

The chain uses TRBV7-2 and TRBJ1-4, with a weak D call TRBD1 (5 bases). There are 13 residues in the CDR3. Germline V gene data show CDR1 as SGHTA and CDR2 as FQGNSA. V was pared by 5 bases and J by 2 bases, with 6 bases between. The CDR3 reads CASSRGTNEKLFF. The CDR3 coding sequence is TGTGCCAGCAGCAGGGGTACTAATGAAAAACTGTTTTTT. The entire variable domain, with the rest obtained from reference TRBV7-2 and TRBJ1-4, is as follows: GAGVSQSPSNKVTEKGKDVELRCDPISGHTALYWYRQSLGQGLEFLIYFQGNSAPDKSGLPSDRFSAERTGGSVSTLTIQRTQQEDSAVYLCASSRGTNEKLFFGSGTQLSVL.

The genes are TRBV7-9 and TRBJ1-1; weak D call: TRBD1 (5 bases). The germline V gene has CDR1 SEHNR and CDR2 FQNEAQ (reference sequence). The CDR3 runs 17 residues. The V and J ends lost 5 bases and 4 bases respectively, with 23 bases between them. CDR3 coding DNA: TGTGCCAGCAGCCCCCGCGGGGGTGGATTTGGGGGCACTGAAGCTTTCTTT. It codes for CASSPRGGGFGGTEAFF.

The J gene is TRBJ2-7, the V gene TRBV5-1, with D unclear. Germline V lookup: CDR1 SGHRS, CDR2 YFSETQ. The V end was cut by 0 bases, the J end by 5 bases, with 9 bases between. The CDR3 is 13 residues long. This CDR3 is CASSLGLVHEQYF. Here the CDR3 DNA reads TGCGCCAGCAGCTTGGGCTTAGTCCACGAGCAGTACTTC.

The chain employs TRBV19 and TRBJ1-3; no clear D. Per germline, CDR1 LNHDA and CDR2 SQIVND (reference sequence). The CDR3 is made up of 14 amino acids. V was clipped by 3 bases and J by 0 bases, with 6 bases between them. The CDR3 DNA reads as TGTGCCAGTAGTATTCAGATCTCTGGAAACACCATATATTTT. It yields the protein CASSIQISGNTIYF.

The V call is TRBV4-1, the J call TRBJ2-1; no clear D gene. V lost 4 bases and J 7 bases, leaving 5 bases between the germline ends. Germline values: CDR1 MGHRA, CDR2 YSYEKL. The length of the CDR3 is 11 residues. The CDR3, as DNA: TGCGCCAGCAGCCGGAGTAATGAGCAGTTCTTC. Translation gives CASSRSNEQFF.

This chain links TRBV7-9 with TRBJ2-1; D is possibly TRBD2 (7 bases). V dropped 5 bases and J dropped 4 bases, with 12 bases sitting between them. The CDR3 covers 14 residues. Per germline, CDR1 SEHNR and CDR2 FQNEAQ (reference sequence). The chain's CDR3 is CASSMSGTYNEQFF. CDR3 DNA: TGTGCCAGCAGCATGAGCGGGACATACAATGAGCAGTTCTTC.

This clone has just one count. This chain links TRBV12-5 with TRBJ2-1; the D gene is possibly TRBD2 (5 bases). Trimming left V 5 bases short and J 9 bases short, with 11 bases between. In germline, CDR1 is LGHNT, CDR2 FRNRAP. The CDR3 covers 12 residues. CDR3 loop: CASGQASLEQFF. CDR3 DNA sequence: TGTGCTAGTGGTCAGGCTAGCCTTGAGCAGTTCTTC.

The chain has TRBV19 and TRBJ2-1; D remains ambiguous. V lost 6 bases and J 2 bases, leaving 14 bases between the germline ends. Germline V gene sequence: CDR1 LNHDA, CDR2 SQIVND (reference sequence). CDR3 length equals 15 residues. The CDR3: CASSPPRGPYNEQFF. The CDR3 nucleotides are TGTGCCAGTAGCCCCCCTAGAGGCCCCTACAATGAGCAGTTCTTC.

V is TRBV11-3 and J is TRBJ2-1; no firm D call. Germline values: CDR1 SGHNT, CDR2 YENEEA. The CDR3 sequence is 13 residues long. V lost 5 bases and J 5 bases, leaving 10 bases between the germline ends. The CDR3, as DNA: TGTGCCAGCAGCCTCACACAAAACAATGAGCAGTTCTTC. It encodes CASSLTQNNEQFF.

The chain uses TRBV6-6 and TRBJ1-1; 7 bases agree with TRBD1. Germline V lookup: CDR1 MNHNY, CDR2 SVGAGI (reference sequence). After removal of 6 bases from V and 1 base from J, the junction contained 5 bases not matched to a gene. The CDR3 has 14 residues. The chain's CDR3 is CASRPGQANTEAFF. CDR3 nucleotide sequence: TGTGCCAGCAGACCCGGACAGGCGAACACTGAAGCTTTCTTT.

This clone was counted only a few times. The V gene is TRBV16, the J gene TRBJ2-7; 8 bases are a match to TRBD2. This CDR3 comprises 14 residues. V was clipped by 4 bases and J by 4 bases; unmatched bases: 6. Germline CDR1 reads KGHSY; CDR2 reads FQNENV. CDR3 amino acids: CASSLRGDMYEQYF. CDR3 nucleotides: TGTGCCAGCAGCCTGCGGGGGGACATGTACGAGCAGTACTTC.

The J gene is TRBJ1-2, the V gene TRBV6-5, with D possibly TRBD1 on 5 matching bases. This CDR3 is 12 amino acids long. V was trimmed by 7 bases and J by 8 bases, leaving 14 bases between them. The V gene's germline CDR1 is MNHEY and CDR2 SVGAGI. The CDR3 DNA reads TGTGCCAGCACCCAGGGCTTTCTGGGCTACACCTTC. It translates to CASTQGFLGYTF.

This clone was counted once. CDR3 coding DNA: TGTGCCAGTAGTATTACAGACAGGGGGGGGTACGAGCAGTACTTC. As protein: CASSITDRGGYEQYF. The chain carries TRBV19 and TRBJ2-7; 9 bases are a match to TRBD1. The CDR3 is 15 amino acids. Trimming removed 3 bases from V and 4 bases from J; junction bases left unmatched: 7. The germline CDR1 and CDR2 sequences are LNHDA and SQIVND (reference sequence).

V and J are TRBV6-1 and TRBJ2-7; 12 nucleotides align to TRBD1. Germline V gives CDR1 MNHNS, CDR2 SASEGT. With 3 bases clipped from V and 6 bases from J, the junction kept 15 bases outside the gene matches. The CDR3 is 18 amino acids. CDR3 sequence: CASSEGQGAPILLFEQYV. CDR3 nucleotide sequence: TGTGCCAGCAGTGAGGGACAGGGGGCGCCCATATTGTTGTTCGAGCAGTACGTC.

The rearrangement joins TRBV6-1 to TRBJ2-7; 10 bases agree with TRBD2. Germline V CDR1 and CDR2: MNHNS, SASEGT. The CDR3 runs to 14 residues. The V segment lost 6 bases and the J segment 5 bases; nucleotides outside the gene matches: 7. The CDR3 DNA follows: TGTGCCAGCAGAAAAGCGGGAGGGCACAACGAGCAGTACGTC. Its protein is CASRKAGGHNEQYV.

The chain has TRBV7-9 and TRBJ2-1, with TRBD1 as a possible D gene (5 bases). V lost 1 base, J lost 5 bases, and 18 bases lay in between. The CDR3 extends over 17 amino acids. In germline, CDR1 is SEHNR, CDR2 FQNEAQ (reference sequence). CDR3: CASSLGMGDSSHNEQFF. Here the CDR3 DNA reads TGTGCCAGCAGCTTAGGGATGGGTGACAGTTCCCACAATGAGCAGTTCTTC.

The CDR3 sequence is CASSLEGGMDEAFF. The CDR3, as DNA: TGTGCCAGCAGCTTAGAAGGGGGCATGGATGAAGCTTTCTTT. The chain recombines TRBV7-2 with TRBJ1-1; 7 bases fit TRBD1. Germline CDR1 SGHTA, CDR2 FQGNSA. The length of the CDR3 is 14 residues. V dropped 1 base and J dropped 7; count of bases not matched to a gene: 6.

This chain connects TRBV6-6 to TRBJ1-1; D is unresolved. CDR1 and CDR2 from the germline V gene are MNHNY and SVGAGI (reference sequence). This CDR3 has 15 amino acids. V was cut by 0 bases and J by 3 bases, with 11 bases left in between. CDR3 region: CASSYSSVRDTEAFF. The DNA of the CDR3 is TGTGCCAGCAGTTACTCAAGCGTACGGGACACTGAAGCTTTCTTT.

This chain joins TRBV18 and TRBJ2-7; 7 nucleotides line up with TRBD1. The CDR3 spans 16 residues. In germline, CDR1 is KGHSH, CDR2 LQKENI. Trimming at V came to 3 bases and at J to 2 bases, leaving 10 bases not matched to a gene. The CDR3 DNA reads TGTGCCAGCTCACCTCAAGACGGGACAGAAGCCTACGAGCAGTACTTC. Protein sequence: CASSPQDGTEAYEQYF. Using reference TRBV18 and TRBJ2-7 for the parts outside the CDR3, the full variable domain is NAGVMQNPRHLVRRRGQEARLRCSPMKGHSHVYWYRQLPEEGLKFMVYLQKENIIDESGMPKERFSAEFPKEGPSILRIQQVVRGDSAAYFCASSPQDGTEAYEQYFGPGTRLTVT.

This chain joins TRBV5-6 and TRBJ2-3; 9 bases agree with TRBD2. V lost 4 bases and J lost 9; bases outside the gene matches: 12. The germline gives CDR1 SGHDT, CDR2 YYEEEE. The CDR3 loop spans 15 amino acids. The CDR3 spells CASSPVTSGALTQYF. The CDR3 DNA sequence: TGTGCCAGCAGCCCGGTGACTAGCGGTGCGTTGACGCAGTATTTT.

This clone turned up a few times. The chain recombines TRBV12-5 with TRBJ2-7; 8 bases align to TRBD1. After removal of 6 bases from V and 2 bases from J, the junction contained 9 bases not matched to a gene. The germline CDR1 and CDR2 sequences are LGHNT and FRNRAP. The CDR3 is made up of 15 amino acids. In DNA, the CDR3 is TGTGCTAGTGGGCCCGGTACAGGGGGGACCTACGAGCAGTACTTC. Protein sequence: CASGPGTGGTYEQYF.

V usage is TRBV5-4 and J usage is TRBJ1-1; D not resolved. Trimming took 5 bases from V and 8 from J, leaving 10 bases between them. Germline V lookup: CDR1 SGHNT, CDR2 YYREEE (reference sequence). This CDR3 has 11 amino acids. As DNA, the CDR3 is TGTGCCAGCAGAGAAGGACTGGAAGCTTTCTTT. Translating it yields CASREGLEAFF.

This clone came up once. CDR3 region: CASSEVPGPSHRVVYTF. The CDR3 region has the DNA TGTGCCAGCAGTGAGGTTCCAGGGCCGTCTCACAGGGTGGTCTACACCTTC. The chain joins TRBV2 to TRBJ1-2; TRBD1 might be the D (6 bases). The germline V gene has CDR1 SNHLY and CDR2 FYNNEI. Trimming shortened V by 3 bases and J by 10 bases, and 27 bases separated the two germline ends. This CDR3 is built from 17 residues.

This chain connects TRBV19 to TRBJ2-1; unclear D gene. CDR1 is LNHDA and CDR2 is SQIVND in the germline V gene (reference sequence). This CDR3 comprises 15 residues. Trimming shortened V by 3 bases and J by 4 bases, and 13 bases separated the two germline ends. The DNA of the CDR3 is TGTGCCAGTAGTATGCCAGACTCGAAGTACAATGAGCAGTTCTTC. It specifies CASSMPDSKYNEQFF.

The CDR3 is CASSLFDSKIEKLFF. The CDR3 DNA reads TGTGCCAGCAGCTTATTTGACAGTAAGATTGAAAAACTGTTTTTT. This chain joins TRBV7-9 and TRBJ1-4; tentative D call: TRBD1 (5 bases). The V gene lost 2 bases and the J gene lost 7 bases, with 14 bases spanning the gap. Per germline, CDR1 SEHNR and CDR2 FQNEAQ (reference sequence). The CDR3 is 15 amino acids.

The CDR3 loop reads CASRPTSGPPDTQYF. CDR3 in DNA: TGTGCCAGCAGACCAACTAGCGGGCCCCCAGATACGCAGTATTTT. The chain carries TRBV7-9 and TRBJ2-3; TRBD2 matches at 9 bases. The CDR3 is 15 amino acids. The V and J ends lost 6 bases and 4 bases, in that order; junction bases with no gene match: 8. Germline V gene sequence: CDR1 SEHNR, CDR2 FQNEAQ (reference sequence).

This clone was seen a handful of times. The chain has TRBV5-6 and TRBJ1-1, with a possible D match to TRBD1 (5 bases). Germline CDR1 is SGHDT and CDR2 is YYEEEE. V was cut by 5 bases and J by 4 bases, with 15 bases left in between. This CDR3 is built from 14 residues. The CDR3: CASRPGGRVTEAFF. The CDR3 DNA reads TGTGCCAGCAGACCTGGTGGCAGGGTCACTGAAGCTTTCTTT.